This passage covers 12 T cell receptor beta chains from one sample sequenced in a study of shared clonotypes between healthy human individuals. The data were produced by immunoSEQ multiplex PCR, yet TCRdb's version contains in-frame clones alone and is incomplete. The table records over a million clones, 75% to 80% of them present only once. The material sequenced was memory CD4+ T cells from PBMCs. Subset defined: CD45RA-negative fraction. These receptors originate from a man between 18 and 35 years old in good health. Some clones in this sample may be carry-over from other donors' samples.

J is TRBJ2-5 and V is TRBV7-6, with D possibly being TRBD1 (5 bases). Germline V gives CDR1 SGHVS, CDR2 FNYEAQ. V was cut by 1 base and J by 5 bases, with 14 bases left in between. This CDR3 region has 15 residues. CDR3 nucleotide sequence: TGTGCCAGCAGCTTAGGCCAACAGGAGTCGGAGACCCAGTACTTC. Translating it yields CASSLGQQESETQYF.

This clone was counted a few times. V usage is TRBV25-1 and J usage is TRBJ1-5; tentatively, D is TRBD1 (6 bases). Germline CDR1 is MGHDK and CDR2 is SYGVNS. Trimming left V 5 bases short and J 5 bases short, with 10 bases between. This CDR3 region has 13 residues. The CDR3 spells CASSKTGDQPQHF. The CDR3 region has the DNA TGTGCCAGCAGTAAGACAGGAGATCAGCCCCAGCATTTT.

V and J are TRBV15 and TRBJ1-2, with 7 bases aligning to TRBD1. Per germline, CDR1 LNHNV and CDR2 YYDKDF (reference sequence). The V gene end was trimmed by 6 bases and the J gene end by 4 bases; junction bases not matched to a gene: 11. The CDR3 sequence is 15 residues long. CDR3 protein: CATSLTGEFSYGYTF. For the CDR3, the DNA is TGTGCCACCAGTCTTACAGGGGAATTTAGCTATGGCTACACCTTC.

Remarks on this clone: One base separates it from a far larger clone, so it is likely a read error. The chain recombines TRBV6-6 with TRBJ2-3, with 7 nucleotides matching TRBD1. J lost 3 bases, V lost 8 bases, and 8 bases had no gene match. This CDR3 contains 14 residues. Germline V gene lookup returns CDR1 MNHNY and CDR2 SVGAGI (reference sequence). The CDR3 DNA reads as TGTGCCAGCGCTAGGGGCAGGGGGACAGATACGCAGTATTTT. This gives the protein CASARGRGTDTQYF.

In this sample, this clone turned up once. The rearrangement joins TRBV4-1 to TRBJ1-2, with 12 bases identical to TRBD1. CDR3 length: 15 amino acids. V gave up 1 base and J gave up 7 bases; unmatched junction bases: 4. Per the germline V gene, CDR1 is MGHRA and CDR2 is YSYEKL. CDR3 nucleotides: TGCGCCAGCAGCCAAGCGGGACAGGGGGCTTCTGGCTACACCTTC. Amino acid sequence: CASSQAGQGASGYTF.

The chain is built from TRBV9 and TRBJ2-1; D remains unclear. V lost 0 bases and J lost 8, with 12 bases in between. In germline, CDR1 is SGDLS, CDR2 YYNGEE. The CDR3 covers 14 residues. In DNA, the CDR3 is TGTGCCAGCAGCGTAGGGATAGCAAGCGATGAGCAGTTCTTC. It translates to CASSVGIASDEQFF.

This clone has more than one count but fewer than ten. The chain joins TRBV27 to TRBJ2-2, with D unresolved. The CDR3 spans 12 residues. CDR1 is MNHEY, CDR2 SMNVEV, per germline (reference sequence). Between the trimmed V and J ends, which lost 5 bases and 7 bases, there was a span of 8 bases. The CDR3 nucleotides are TGTGCCAGCAGTCCTATGAACGGGGAGCTGTTTTTT. Translation: CASSPMNGELFF.

The chain links TRBV18 to TRBJ2-5; 7 bases match TRBD1. The CDR3 consists of 14 residues. The germline CDR1 and CDR2 sequences are KGHSH and LQKENI. With 3 bases clipped from V and 4 bases from J, the junction kept 5 bases outside the gene matches. The CDR3 loop is CASSPGQWRETQYF. CDR3 DNA: TGTGCCAGCTCACCGGGACAGTGGAGAGAGACCCAGTACTTC. Combining the CDR3 with reference TRBV18 and TRBJ2-5 gives the whole variable domain NAGVMQNPRHLVRRRGQEARLRCSPMKGHSHVYWYRQLPEEGLKFMVYLQKENIIDESGMPKERFSAEFPKEGPSILRIQQVVRGDSAAYFCASSPGQWRETQYFGPGTRLLVL.

CDR3 loop: CSVGEGEKLFF. CDR3 coding DNA: TGCAGCGTTGGTGAGGGTGAAAAACTGTTTTTT. The genes are TRBV29-1 and TRBJ1-4, with D unclear. From germline, CDR1 is SQVTM and CDR2 ANQGSEA. This CDR3 spans 11 amino acids. The germline V and J ends were trimmed by 4 bases and 7 bases, with 7 bases remaining between them. Full variable domain (rest looked up from reference TRBV29-1 and TRBJ1-4): SAVISQKPSRDICQRGTSLTIQCQVDSQVTMMFWYRQQPGQSLTLIATANQGSEATYESGFVIDKFPISRPNLTFSTLTVSNMSPEDSSIYLCSVGEGEKLFFGSGTQLSVL.

Of note for this clone: A much more abundant neighbour one base away suggests this may be a read error. The CDR3 end shows no conserved phenylalanine or tryptophan, and so a read error is likely. This sequence joins TRBV11-2 and TRBJ1-3; D is uncertain. The CDR3 has 15 amino acids. V was clipped by 1 base and J by 0 bases, with 7 bases between them. Germline assignment: CDR1 SGHAT and CDR2 FQNNGV. DNA of the CDR3: TGTGCCAGCAGCTTAGGAACAAGCTCTGGAAACACCATATATTCT. Amino acids: CASSLGTSSGNTIYS.

This clone has more than one count but fewer than ten. J is TRBJ1-6 and V is TRBV7-9; D not certain. Trimming shortened V by 3 bases and J by 8 bases, and 5 bases separated the two germline ends. The CDR3 is 12 amino acids. Per the germline V gene, CDR1 is SEHNR and CDR2 is FQNEAQ (reference sequence). Written as DNA, the CDR3 is TGTGCCAGCAGCTTGAACGATTCACCCCTCCACTTT. It codes for CASSLNDSPLHF.

The chain links TRBV2 to TRBJ1-4, with 9 bases that match TRBD1. The germline gives CDR1 SNHLY, CDR2 FYNNEI. V lost 7 bases to trimming and J lost 5 bases; unmatched junction nucleotides: 8. This CDR3 is built from 15 residues. DNA of the CDR3: TGTGCCAGCAACGTAGCCGGGACAGGGAATGAAAAACTGTTTTTT. Protein product: CASNVAGTGNEKLFF. The entire variable domain, with the rest obtained from reference TRBV2 and TRBJ1-4, is as follows: EPEVTQTPSHQVTQMGQEVILRCVPISNHLYFYWYRQILGQKVEFLVSFYNNEISEKSEIFDDQFSVERPDGSNFTLKIRSTKLEDSAMYFCASNVAGTGNEKLFFGSGTQLSVL.